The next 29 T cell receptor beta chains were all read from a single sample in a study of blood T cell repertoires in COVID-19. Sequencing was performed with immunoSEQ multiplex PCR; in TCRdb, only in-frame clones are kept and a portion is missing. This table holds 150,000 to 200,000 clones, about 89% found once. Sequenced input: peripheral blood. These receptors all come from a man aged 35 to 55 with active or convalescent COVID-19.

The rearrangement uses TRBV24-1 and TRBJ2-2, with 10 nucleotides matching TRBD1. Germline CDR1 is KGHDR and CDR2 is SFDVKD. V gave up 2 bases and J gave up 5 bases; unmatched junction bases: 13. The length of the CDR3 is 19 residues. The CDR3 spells CATSDWSTGGLPRTGELFF. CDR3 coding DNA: TGTGCCACCAGTGATTGGTCGACAGGGGGCTTACCTCGGACCGGGGAGCTGTTTTTT.

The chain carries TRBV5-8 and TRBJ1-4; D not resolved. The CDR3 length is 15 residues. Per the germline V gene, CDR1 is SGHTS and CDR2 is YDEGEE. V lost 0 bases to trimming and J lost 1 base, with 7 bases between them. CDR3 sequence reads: CASSLAGITNEKLFF. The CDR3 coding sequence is TGTGCCAGCAGCTTGGCAGGAATAACTAATGAAAAACTGTTTTTT.

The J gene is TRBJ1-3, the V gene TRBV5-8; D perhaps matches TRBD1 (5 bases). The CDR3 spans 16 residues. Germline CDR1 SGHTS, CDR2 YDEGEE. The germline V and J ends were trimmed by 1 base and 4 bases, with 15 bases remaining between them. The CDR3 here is CASSLYAGVSGNTIYF. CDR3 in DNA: TGTGCCAGCAGCTTGTATGCGGGGGTGTCGGGAAACACCATATATTTT.

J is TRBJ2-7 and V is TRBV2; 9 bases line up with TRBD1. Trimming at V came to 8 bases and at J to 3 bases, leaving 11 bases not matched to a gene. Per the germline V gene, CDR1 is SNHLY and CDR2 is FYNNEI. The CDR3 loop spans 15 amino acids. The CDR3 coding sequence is TGTGCCAGCCAGAGGGACAGGGAAGGATTCTACGAGCAGTACTTC. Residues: CASQRDREGFYEQYF.

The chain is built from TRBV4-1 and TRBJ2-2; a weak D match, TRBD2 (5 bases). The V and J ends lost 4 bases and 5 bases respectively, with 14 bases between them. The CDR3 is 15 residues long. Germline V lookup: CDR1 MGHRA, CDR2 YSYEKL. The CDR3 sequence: CASSLLRTGTGELFF. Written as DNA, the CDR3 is TGCGCCAGCAGCCTACTCCGGACGGGAACCGGGGAGCTGTTTTTT.

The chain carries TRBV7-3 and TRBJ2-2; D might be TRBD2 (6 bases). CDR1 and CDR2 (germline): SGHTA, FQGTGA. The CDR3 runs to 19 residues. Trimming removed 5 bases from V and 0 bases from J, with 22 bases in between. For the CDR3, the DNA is TGTGCCAGCAGCCCTTCCCGGGCTCGGGGACTCGCGAACACCGGGGAGCTGTTTTTT. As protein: CASSPSRARGLANTGELFF.

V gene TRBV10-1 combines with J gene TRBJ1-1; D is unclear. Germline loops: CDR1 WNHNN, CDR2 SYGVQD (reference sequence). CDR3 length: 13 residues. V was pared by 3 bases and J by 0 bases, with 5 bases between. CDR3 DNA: TGCGCCAGCAGTGATTCGGTGAACACTGAAGCTTTCTTT. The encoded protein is CASSDSVNTEAFF.

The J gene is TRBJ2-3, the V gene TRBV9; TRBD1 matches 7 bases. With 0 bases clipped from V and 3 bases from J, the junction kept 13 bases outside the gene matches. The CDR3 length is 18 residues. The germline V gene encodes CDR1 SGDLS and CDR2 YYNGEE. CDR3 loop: CASSVDPHTGEITDTQYF. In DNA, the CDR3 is TGTGCCAGCAGCGTAGACCCCCATACAGGGGAGATTACAGATACGCAGTATTTT.

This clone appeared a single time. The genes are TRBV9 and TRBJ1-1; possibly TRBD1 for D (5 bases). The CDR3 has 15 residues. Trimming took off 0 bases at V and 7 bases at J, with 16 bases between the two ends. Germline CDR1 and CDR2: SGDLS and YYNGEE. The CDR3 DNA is TGTGCCAGCAGCGTAGCTCAGGGCCCAACAGGTGAAGCTTTCTTT. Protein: CASSVAQGPTGEAFF.

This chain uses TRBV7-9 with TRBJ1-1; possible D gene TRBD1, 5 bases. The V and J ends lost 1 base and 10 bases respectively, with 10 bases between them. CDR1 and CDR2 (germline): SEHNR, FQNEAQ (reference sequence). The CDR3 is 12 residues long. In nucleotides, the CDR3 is TGTGCCAGCAGCTTAGAAGGGGCAAGAGCTTTCTTT. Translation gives CASSLEGARAFF. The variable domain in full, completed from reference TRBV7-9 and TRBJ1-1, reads DTGVSQNPRHKITKRGQNVTFRCDPISEHNRLYWYRQTLGQGPEFLTYFQNEAQLEKSRLLSDRFSAERPKGSFSTLEIQRTEQGDSAMYLCASSLEGARAFFGQGTRLTVV.

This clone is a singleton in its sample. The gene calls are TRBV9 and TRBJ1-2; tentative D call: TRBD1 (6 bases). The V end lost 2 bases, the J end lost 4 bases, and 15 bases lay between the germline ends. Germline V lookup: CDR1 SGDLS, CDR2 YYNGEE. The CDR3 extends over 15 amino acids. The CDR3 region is CASSVATGPGYGYTF. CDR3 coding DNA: TGTGCCAGCAGCGTCGCAACAGGGCCCGGCTATGGCTACACCTTC.

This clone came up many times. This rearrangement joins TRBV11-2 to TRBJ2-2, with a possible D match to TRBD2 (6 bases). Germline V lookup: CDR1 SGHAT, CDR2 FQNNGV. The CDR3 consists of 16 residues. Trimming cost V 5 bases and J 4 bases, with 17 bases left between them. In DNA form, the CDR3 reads TGTGCCAGCAGCCAACCGCGGGGTCCGGGCACCGGGGAGCTGTTTTTT. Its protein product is CASSQPRGPGTGELFF.

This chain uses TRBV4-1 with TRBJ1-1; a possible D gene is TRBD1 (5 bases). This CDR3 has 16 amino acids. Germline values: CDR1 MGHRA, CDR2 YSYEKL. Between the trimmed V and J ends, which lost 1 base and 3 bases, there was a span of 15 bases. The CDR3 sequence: CASSQGAQGRYTEAFF. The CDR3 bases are TGCGCCAGCAGCCAAGGGGCCCAGGGCCGGTACACTGAAGCTTTCTTT.

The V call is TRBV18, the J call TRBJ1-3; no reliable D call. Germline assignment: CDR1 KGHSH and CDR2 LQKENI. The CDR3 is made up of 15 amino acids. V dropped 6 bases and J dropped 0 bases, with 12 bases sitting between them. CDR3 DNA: TGTGCCAGCTCCCCCAGATCCCACTCTGGAAACACCATATATTTT. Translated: CASSPRSHSGNTIYF.

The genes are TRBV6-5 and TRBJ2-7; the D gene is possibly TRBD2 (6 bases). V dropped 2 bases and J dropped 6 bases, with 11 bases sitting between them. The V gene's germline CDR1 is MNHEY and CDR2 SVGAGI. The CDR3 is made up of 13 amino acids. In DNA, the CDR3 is TGTGCCAGCAGTTACAGCGGGCTCCTCGAGCAGTACTTC. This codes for CASSYSGLLEQYF.

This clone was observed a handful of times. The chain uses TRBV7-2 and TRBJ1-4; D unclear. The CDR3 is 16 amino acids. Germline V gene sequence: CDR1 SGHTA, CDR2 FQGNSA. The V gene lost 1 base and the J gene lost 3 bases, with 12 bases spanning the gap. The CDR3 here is CASSLGSIAANEKLFF. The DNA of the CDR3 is TGTGCCAGCAGCTTAGGTTCGATTGCGGCTAATGAAAAACTGTTTTTT. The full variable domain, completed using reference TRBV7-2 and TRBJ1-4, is GAGVSQSPSNKVTEKGKDVELRCDPISGHTALYWYRQSLGQGLEFLIYFQGNSAPDKSGLPSDRFSAERTGGSVSTLTIQRTQQEDSAVYLCASSLGSIAANEKLFFGSGTQLSVL.

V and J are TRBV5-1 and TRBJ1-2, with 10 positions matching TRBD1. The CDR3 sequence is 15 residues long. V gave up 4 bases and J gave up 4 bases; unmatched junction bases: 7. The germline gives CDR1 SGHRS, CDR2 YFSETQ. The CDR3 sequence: CASSPAGQGTYGYTF. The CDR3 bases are TGCGCCAGCAGCCCCGCGGGACAGGGGACCTATGGCTACACCTTC.

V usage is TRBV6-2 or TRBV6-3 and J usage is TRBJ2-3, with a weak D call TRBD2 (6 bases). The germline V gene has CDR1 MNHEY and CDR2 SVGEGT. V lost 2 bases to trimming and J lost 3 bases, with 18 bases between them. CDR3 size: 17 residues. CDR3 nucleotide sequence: TGTGCCAGCAGTTACCCACCCGGGCCCGGGGGAACAGATACGCAGTATTTT. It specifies CASSYPPGPGGTDTQYF.

The DNA of the CDR3 is TGTGCCTGGAGTATAGGGACAGGGTTGACTGAAGCTTTCTTT. Encoded protein: CAWSIGTGLTEAFF. The chain combines TRBV30 with TRBJ1-1; 9 bases map to TRBD1. J was trimmed by 5 bases and V by 2 bases; bases with no gene match: 6. The CDR3 is made up of 14 amino acids. Germline CDR1 and CDR2: GTSNPN and SVGIG (reference sequence). The full variable domain, in which reference TRBV30 and TRBJ1-1 provide the parts outside the CDR3, is SQTIHQWPATLVQPVGSPLSLECTVEGTSNPNLYWYRQAAGRGLQLLFYSVGIGQISSEVPQNLSASRPQDRQFILSSKKLLLSDSGFYLCAWSIGTGLTEAFFGQGTRLTVV.

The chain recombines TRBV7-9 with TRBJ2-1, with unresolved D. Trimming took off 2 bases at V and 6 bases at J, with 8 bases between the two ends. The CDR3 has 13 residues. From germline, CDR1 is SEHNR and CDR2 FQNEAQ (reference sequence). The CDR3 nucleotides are TGTGCCAGCAGCTTATTACTCCGCAATGAGCAGTTCTTC. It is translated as CASSLLLRNEQFF.

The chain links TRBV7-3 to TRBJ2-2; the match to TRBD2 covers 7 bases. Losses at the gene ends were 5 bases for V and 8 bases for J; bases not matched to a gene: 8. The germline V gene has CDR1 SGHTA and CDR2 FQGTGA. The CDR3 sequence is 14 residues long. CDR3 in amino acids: CASSQTGGAGELFF. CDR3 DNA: TGTGCCAGCAGCCAAACGGGGGGTGCGGGGGAGCTGTTTTTT.

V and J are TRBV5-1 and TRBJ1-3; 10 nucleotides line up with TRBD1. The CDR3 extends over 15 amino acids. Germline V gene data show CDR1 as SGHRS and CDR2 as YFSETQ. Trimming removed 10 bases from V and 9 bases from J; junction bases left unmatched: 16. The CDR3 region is CACSPGQGKVGTIYF. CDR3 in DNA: TGCGCCTGCTCACCGGGACAGGGGAAAGTCGGCACCATATATTTT.

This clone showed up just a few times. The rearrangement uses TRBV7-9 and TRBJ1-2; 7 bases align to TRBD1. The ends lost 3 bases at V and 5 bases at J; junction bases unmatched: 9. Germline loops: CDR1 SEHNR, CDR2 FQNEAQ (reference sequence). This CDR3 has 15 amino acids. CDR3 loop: CASSLSGTAFYGYTF. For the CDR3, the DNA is TGTGCCAGCAGCTTGTCTGGGACAGCCTTTTATGGCTACACCTTC.

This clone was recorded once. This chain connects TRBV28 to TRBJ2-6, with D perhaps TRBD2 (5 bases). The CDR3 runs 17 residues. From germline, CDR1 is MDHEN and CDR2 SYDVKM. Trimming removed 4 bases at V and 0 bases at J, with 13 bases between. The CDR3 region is CASSSPFSVSGANVLTF. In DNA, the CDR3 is TGTGCCAGCAGTTCCCCTTTTAGCGTCTCTGGGGCCAACGTCCTGACTTTC.

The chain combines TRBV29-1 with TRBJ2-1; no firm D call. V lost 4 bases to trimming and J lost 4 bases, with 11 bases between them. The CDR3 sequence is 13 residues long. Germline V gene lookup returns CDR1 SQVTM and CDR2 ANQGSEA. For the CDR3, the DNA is TGCAGCGTTGTGGTCTACGTATACAATGAGCAGTTCTTC. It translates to CSVVVYVYNEQFF.

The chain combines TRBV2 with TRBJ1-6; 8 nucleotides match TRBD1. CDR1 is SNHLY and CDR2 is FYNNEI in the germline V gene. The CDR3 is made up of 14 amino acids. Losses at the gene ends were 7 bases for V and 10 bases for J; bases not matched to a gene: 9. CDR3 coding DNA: TGTGCCAGCATCCAGGACAGGGCTAGCTCACCCCTCCACTTT. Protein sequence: CASIQDRASSPLHF.

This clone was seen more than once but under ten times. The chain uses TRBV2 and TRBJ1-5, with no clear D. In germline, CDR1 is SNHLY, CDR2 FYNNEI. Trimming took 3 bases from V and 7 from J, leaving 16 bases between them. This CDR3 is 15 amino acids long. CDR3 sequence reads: CASSDPRQVRQPQHF. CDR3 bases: TGTGCCAGCAGTGACCCCCGGCAGGTCAGGCAGCCCCAGCATTTT. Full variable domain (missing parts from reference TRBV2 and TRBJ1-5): EPEVTQTPSHQVTQMGQEVILRCVPISNHLYFYWYRQILGQKVEFLVSFYNNEISEKSEIFDDQFSVERPDGSNFTLKIRSTKLEDSAMYFCASSDPRQVRQPQHFGDGTRLSIL.

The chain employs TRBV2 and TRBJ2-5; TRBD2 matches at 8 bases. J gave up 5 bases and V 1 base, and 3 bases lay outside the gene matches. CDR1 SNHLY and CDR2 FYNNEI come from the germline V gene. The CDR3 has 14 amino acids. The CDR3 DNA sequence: TGTGCCAGCAGTGAAGGCGGGGGGCGGGAGACCCAGTACTTC. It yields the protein CASSEGGGRETQYF.

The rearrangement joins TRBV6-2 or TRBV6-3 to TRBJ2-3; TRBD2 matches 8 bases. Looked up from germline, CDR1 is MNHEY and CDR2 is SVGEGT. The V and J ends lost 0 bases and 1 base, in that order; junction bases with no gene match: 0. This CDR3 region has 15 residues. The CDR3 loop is CASSYSTSGTDTQYF. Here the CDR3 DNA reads TGTGCCAGCAGTTACTCGACTAGCGGCACAGATACGCAGTATTTT.